This T cell receptor beta chain originates from a study of blood T cell repertoires in COVID-19 (TCRdb year 2020). The study in broad terms: Samples covering the acute and convalescent phases of COVID-19 were provided by collaborators in the United States, Italy and Spain. The prospective study material was composed of cDNA or gDNA derived from T cells, B-cell-depleted T cells, or PBMCs. Subjects who had been exposed to COVID-19, were actively infected with it, or had recovered from it provided the deeply sampled blood TCRbeta repertoires that made up the dataset. The repertoires were released in a freely available public database meant as a resource for research on the immune response to SARS-CoV-2. Samples were obtained from the ongoing ImmuneRACE study (first 160 participants) and from about 1,300 subjects provided by 6 global collaborators. The sample metadata nearly always contained a de-identified subject ID, COVID-19 status, age in years and sex. Where available, HLA class I and class II types were obtained from metadata supplied by the sample provider rather than from assay-based typing. General conclusions and limits of the study: The quantity of clinical and demographic metadata differed by source and by participant and was supplied without curation.

Each collaborating institution followed its own protocols to collect whole blood in K2EDTA tubes. For TCRbeta analysis, collaborators shipped samples in one of three forms: frozen whole blood, isolated PBMCs, or DNA extracted from either of those sample types. Its CDR3 holds 12 amino acids, cysteine through phenylalanine. Just the 36-base CDR3 DNA is kept, in frame starting at base 1. The CDR1 and CDR2 encoded by the germline V gene are MNHEY and SVGAGI. The table lists this clone with a count of one. Its antigen remains unidentified. One junction end does not reproduce the germline sequence, and a read error may be involved. TCRbeta CDR3 regions were amplified from genomic DNA by means of the immunoSEQ Assay, a bias-controlled multiplex PCR. Under the source paper's analysis protocol: Within the assay, amplification of reference gene primers was used to estimate how many nucleated cells each sample contained. Sequence reads were collapsed and filtered to measure the absolute abundance of every unique TCRbeta CDR3 rearrangement. For each sample, productive Simpson clonality was calculated as the square root of Simpson's diversity index across productive rearrangements. TCRdb holds this immuneACCESS table with in-frame rearrangements only. Some clones are missing; in checked studies, unresolved V genes explain under half, and the rest has no known cause. V and J calls and clone size are as listed in that table; D and trimming were resolved from the DNA. Present in this sample are under 100,000 clones, over 80% of which were seen just once. The top ten clones comprise approximately 6% of the sample.

Sequenced input: peripheral blood. The origin of this receptor is an older woman with active COVID-19. The rearranged segments are TRBV6-5 and TRBJ2-3; tentative D gene TRBD2, with 5 bases matching. CDR3 reads: CVSSRPRVTQYF. In nucleotide form, the sequence is TGTGTCAGCAGTCGTCCGAGGGTGACGCAGTATTTT.